The 20 T cell receptor beta chains given below trace back to one sample, sequenced in a study of blood T cell repertoires in COVID-19. Method: immunoSEQ multiplex PCR; TCRdb's copy keeps in-frame clones and lacks some. The sample holds 200,000 to 250,000 clones, about four fifths seen once. The sequenced material came from PBMCs or T cells enriched from blood (not recorded which). These TCRs come from a woman aged 60 to 75 who had recovered from COVID-19.

V is TRBV12-5 and J is TRBJ2-5; 7 nucleotides match TRBD1. The V gene end was trimmed by 0 bases and the J gene end by 5 bases; junction bases not matched to a gene: 3. CDR3 size: 14 residues. CDR1 LGHNT and CDR2 FRNRAP come from the germline V gene. CDR3 residues: CASGLVGGGETQYF. CDR3 DNA sequence: TGTGCTAGTGGTTTGGTAGGGGGCGGGGAGACCCAGTACTTC.

The DNA of the CDR3 is TGTGCCAGCAGCTCTCCCATAGGAGGGGGACAGGGTGGGAATCAGCCCCAGCATTTT. It encodes CASSSPIGGGQGGNQPQHF. The V gene is TRBV7-2, the J gene TRBJ1-5, with 9 bases identical to TRBD1. The CDR3 totals 19 residues. The V gene's germline CDR1 is SGHTA and CDR2 FQGNSA. Trimming cost V 4 bases and J 4 bases; bases outside gene matches: 17.

The chain is built from TRBV7-2 and TRBJ1-2, with TRBD1 matching over 8 bases. This CDR3 contains 13 residues. The junction had 2 bases not matched to a gene; V was cut back by 3 bases and J by 5 bases. From germline, CDR1 is SGHTA and CDR2 FQGNSA. Here the CDR3 reads CASSFNRGYGYTF. The CDR3 nucleotides read TGTGCCAGCAGCTTTAACAGGGGGTATGGCTACACCTTC. Full variable domain (outside the CDR3, taken from reference TRBV7-2 and TRBJ1-2): GAGVSQSPSNKVTEKGKDVELRCDPISGHTALYWYRQSLGQGLEFLIYFQGNSAPDKSGLPSDRFSAERTGGSVSTLTIQRTQQEDSAVYLCASSFNRGYGYTFGSGTRLTVV.

This sequence joins TRBV4-3 and TRBJ2-2; TRBD1 is a possible D gene (6 bases). Germline V gene lookup returns CDR1 LGHNA and CDR2 YSLEER. The CDR3 length is 14 residues. Trimming removed 5 bases at V and 0 bases at J, with 7 bases between. The chain's CDR3 is CASSGQTNTGELFF. The CDR3 region has the DNA TGCGCCAGCAGCGGACAGACGAACACCGGGGAGCTGTTTTTT.

V and J are TRBV7-2 and TRBJ2-5; tentatively, D is TRBD1 (6 bases). V was cut by 1 base and J by 0 bases, with 9 bases left in between. There are 15 residues in the CDR3. Germline V CDR1 and CDR2: SGHTA, FQGNSA. In nucleotides, the CDR3 is TGTGCCAGCAGCTTAGGACAGGTGTACCAAGAGACCCAGTACTTC. It encodes CASSLGQVYQETQYF.

J is TRBJ2-5 and V is TRBV5-1, with 10 nucleotides matching TRBD2. The CDR3 sequence is 17 residues long. Germline assignment: CDR1 SGHRS and CDR2 YFSETQ. The trim removed 0 bases at V and 5 bases at J, leaving 10 bases unmatched. The CDR3 loop reads CASSLVMLAGAGETQYF. The CDR3 coding sequence is TGCGCCAGCAGCTTGGTTATGCTAGCGGGAGCGGGTGAGACCCAGTACTTC. The full variable domain, its missing parts supplied by reference TRBV5-1 and TRBJ2-5, is KAGVTQTPRYLIKTRGQQVTLSCSPISGHRSVSWYQQTPGQGLQFLFEYFSETQRNKGNFPGRFSGRQFSNSRSEMNVSTLELGDSALYLCASSLVMLAGAGETQYFGPGTRLLVL.

The chain combines TRBV7-9 with TRBJ2-3; no reliable D call. Trimming removed 0 bases at V and 2 bases at J, with 18 bases between. CDR1 is SEHNR, CDR2 FQNEAQ, per germline (reference sequence). The CDR3 has 18 amino acids. The CDR3: CASSLAPEDSRYTDTQYF. CDR3 coding DNA: TGTGCCAGCAGCTTAGCCCCTGAAGACTCCCGCTACACAGATACGCAGTATTTT.

The genes are TRBV5-6 and TRBJ2-7; 8 bases line up with TRBD1. Germline trimming cut 4 bases from V and 5 bases from J; bases unmatched to any gene: 5. The CDR3 loop spans 13 amino acids. Looked up from germline, CDR1 is SGHDT and CDR2 is YYEEEE. This CDR3 reads CASSPTTGDEQYF. CDR3 bases: TGTGCCAGCAGCCCGACGACAGGGGACGAGCAGTACTTC. The variable domain in full, with the rest retrieved from reference TRBV5-6 and TRBJ2-7, is DAGVTQSPTHLIKTRGQQVTLRCSPKSGHDTVSWYQQALGQGPQFIFQYYEEEERQRGNFPDRFSGHQFPNYSSELNVNALLLGDSALYLCASSPTTGDEQYFGPGTRLTVT.

The V and J genes are TRBV19 and TRBJ1-3; D is possibly TRBD1 (5 bases). Germline V CDR1 and CDR2: LNHDA, SQIVND (reference sequence). Trimming cost V 5 bases and J 0 bases, with 11 bases left between them. The CDR3 is 15 residues long. The CDR3 is CASSPQEFSGNTIYF. The CDR3 region has the DNA TGTGCCAGTAGTCCACAGGAATTCTCTGGAAACACCATATATTTT.

The genes are TRBV4-1 and TRBJ1-3, with no clear D. V lost 1 base and J lost 3, with 7 bases in between. CDR3 length: 14 amino acids. Germline CDR1 MGHRA, CDR2 YSYEKL. CDR3 loop: CASSQAQVGNTIYF. The CDR3 DNA sequence: TGCGCCAGCAGCCAAGCCCAGGTTGGAAACACCATATATTTT.

This rearrangement joins TRBV3-1 (or the pseudogene TRBV3-2) to TRBJ2-1; 10 bases fit TRBD2. CDR3 length equals 16 residues. Germline loops: CDR1 LGHDT, CDR2 YNNKEL (reference sequence). Unmatched junction bases numbered 10, after V lost 1 base and J lost 10 bases. In nucleotides, the CDR3 is TGTGCCAGCAGCCAAGTGGCGAGCGGGGGGGCCGGCGAGCAGTTCTTC. Residues: CASSQVASGGAGEQFF.

The chain combines TRBV7-2 with TRBJ1-5; 7 bases are shared with TRBD1. Looked up from germline, CDR1 is SGHTA and CDR2 is FQGNSA. After removal of 0 bases from V and 6 bases from J, the junction contained 2 bases not matched to a gene. The CDR3 loop spans 14 amino acids. The CDR3 DNA follows: TGTGCCAGCAGCTTAGCCCCAGGGGGTCAGCCCCAGCATTTT. This sequence encodes CASSLAPGGQPQHF.

In this sample, this clone turned up once. V and J are TRBV7-6 and TRBJ2-5; D possibly corresponds to TRBD2 (7 bases). CDR3 length: 15 residues. The V end was cut by 6 bases, the J end by 8 bases, with 22 bases between. Germline CDR1 is SGHVS and CDR2 is FNYEAQ. The CDR3 here is CASSSRTRGTETQYF. The CDR3 nucleotides are TGTGCCAGCAGTTCCAGGACTAGGGGGACCGAAACCCAGTACTTC.

Details on this clone: Other DNA sequences of this sample code for an identical CDR3. The J gene is TRBJ2-5, the V gene TRBV27; 7 bases are shared with TRBD2. V shed 6 bases, J shed 5 bases, and the junction held 6 bases outside the gene matches. CDR3 length: 13 residues. Germline CDR1 MNHEY, CDR2 SMNVEV (reference sequence). The CDR3 bases are TGTGCCAGCAGCCGACTAGCAAAGGAGACCCAGTACTTC. It yields the protein CASSRLAKETQYF.

This chain uses TRBV5-6 with TRBJ2-7; possibly TRBD1 for D (6 bases). Germline CDR1 is SGHDT and CDR2 is YYEEEE. The V gene lost 1 base and the J gene lost 1 base, with 9 bases spanning the gap. This CDR3 comprises 14 residues. The CDR3 DNA follows: TGTGCCAGCAGCTTGTTTCAGGGGTCCTACGAGCAGTACTTC. This sequence encodes CASSLFQGSYEQYF.

The CDR3 DNA reads TGTGCCAGCAGTTACTCGGCGGGGAACTCCTACAATGAGCAGTTCTTC. Translated: CASSYSAGNSYNEQFF. The chain uses TRBV6-5 and TRBJ2-1, with D perhaps TRBD2 (6 bases). Between the trimmed V and J ends, which lost 0 bases and 0 bases, there was a span of 9 bases. This CDR3 is built from 16 residues. The germline V gene encodes CDR1 MNHEY and CDR2 SVGAGI.

The genes are TRBV4-1 and TRBJ2-5, with 11 bases that match TRBD2. Per germline, CDR1 MGHRA and CDR2 YSYEKL. The CDR3 is 16 residues long. Trimming cost V 4 bases and J 4 bases; bases outside gene matches: 8. CDR3 protein: CASSRNGGTSGETQYF. Here the CDR3 DNA reads TGCGCCAGCAGCCGGAACGGGGGGACTAGCGGAGAGACCCAGTACTTC.

Notes on this clone: Distinct nucleotide sequences in the sample also encode this CDR3. The CDR3 sequence: CASSLTGYGYTF. CDR3 DNA: TGTGCCAGCAGCCTAACAGGGTATGGCTACACCTTC. This sequence joins TRBV5-6 and TRBJ1-2; weak D call: TRBD1 (6 bases). CDR3 length equals 12 residues. Trimming took off 4 bases at V and 5 bases at J, with 9 bases between the two ends. The germline CDR1 and CDR2 sequences are SGHDT and YYEEEE. The entire variable domain, with the rest obtained from reference TRBV5-6 and TRBJ1-2, is as follows: DAGVTQSPTHLIKTRGQQVTLRCSPKSGHDTVSWYQQALGQGPQFIFQYYEEEERQRGNFPDRFSGHQFPNYSSELNVNALLLGDSALYLCASSLTGYGYTFGSGTRLTVV.

This chain links TRBV9 with TRBJ1-2; unclear D gene. The CDR3 has 13 amino acids. Trimming stripped 2 bases from V and 1 base from J, with 6 bases between. The germline gives CDR1 SGDLS, CDR2 YYNGEE. DNA for the CDR3: TGTGCCAGCAGCGTTGAGGTTAACTATGGCTACACCTTC. Translated, it gives CASSVEVNYGYTF.

V gene TRBV18 combines with J gene TRBJ2-1, with 12 bases identical to TRBD2. J gave up 9 bases and V 3 bases, and 9 bases lay outside the gene matches. Germline CDR1 reads KGHSH; CDR2 reads LQKENI. The CDR3 totals 16 residues. Here the CDR3 reads CASSPRGTSGLSEQFF. DNA for the CDR3: TGTGCCAGCTCACCGAGGGGGACTAGCGGGTTGAGTGAGCAGTTCTTC.